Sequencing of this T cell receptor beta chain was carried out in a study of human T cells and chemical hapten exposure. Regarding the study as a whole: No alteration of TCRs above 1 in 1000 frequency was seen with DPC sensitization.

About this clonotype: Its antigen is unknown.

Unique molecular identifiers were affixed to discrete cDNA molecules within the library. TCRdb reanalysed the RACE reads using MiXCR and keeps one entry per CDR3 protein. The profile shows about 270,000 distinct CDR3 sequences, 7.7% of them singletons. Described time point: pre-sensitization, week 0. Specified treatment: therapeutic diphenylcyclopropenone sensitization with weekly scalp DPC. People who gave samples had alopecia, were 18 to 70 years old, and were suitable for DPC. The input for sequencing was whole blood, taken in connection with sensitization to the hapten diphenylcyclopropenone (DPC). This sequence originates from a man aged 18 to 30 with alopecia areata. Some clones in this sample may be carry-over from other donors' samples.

The CDR3 spells CASSFRGNSPLHF. The CDR3 DNA follows: TGTGCCAGCAGTTTCAGGGGGAATTCACCCCTCCACTTT. The chain is built from TRBV2 and TRBJ1-6; 7 bases are shared with TRBD1. V shed 5 bases and J 7 bases; nucleotides not matched to a gene: 2. The CDR3 consists of 13 residues. Germline V gene sequence: CDR1 SNHLY, CDR2 FYNNEI.